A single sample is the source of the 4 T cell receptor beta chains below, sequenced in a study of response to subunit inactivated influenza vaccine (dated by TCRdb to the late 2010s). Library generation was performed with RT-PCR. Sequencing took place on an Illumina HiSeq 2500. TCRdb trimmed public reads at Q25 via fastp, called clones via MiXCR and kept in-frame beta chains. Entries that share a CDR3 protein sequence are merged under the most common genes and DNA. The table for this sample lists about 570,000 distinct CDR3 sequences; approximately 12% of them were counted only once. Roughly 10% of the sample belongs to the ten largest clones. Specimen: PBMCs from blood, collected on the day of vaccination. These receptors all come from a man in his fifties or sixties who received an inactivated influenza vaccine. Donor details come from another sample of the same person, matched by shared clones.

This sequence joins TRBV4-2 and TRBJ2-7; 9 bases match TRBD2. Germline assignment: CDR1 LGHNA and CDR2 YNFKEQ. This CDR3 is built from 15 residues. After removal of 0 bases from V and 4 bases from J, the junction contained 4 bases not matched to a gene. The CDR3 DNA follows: TGTGCCAGCAGCCAAGACCCTAGCGGGAATTACGAGCAGTACTTC. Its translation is CASSQDPSGNYEQYF.

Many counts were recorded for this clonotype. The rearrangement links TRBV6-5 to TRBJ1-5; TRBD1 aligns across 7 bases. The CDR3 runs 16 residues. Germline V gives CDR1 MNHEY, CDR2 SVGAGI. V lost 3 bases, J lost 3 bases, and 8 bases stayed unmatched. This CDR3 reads CASSYRQGANNQPQHF. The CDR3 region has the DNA TGTGCCAGCAGTTATCGACAGGGTGCAAACAATCAGCCCCAGCATTTT.

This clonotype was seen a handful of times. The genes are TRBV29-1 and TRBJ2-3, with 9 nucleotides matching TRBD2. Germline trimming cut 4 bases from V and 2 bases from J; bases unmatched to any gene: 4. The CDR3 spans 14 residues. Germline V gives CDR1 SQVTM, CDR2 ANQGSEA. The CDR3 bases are TGCAGCGTTGCAGCGGGAGGCGCCACAGATACGCAGTATTTT. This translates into CSVAAGGATDTQYF.

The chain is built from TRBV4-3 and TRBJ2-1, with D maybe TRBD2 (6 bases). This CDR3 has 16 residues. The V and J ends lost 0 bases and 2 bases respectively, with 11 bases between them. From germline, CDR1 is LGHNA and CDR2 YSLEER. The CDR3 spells CASSQESGVTYNEQFF. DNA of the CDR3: TGCGCCAGCAGCCAAGAATCGGGGGTAACCTACAATGAGCAGTTCTTC.